Each of the 11 T cell receptor beta chains below was sequenced from the same sample in a study of graft-versus-host responses after intestinal transplantation. TCRdb's copy holds only in-frame clones and misses some; the assay was immunoSEQ multiplex PCR. Of 130,000 or so clones listed, roughly 91% are singletons. Antigen specificity for these receptors is unknown. The material sequenced was unstimulated CD4+ T cells sorted from spleen or lymph node cells, taken before intestinal transplant. These receptors came from a human donor who received an intestinal transplant.

V is TRBV4-2 and J is TRBJ2-7; TRBD2 agrees at 8 bases. Germline V CDR1 and CDR2: LGHNA, YNFKEQ. Unmatched junction bases numbered 12, after V lost 4 bases and J lost 4 bases. The CDR3 length is 16 residues. The CDR3 DNA sequence: TGTGCCAGCAGCCGCGTTCCAGCGGGAGTAGCTTACGAGCAGTACTTC. Residues: CASSRVPAGVAYEQYF.

The rearrangement links TRBV11-2 to TRBJ2-1; D uncertain. V lost 1 base to trimming and J lost 6 bases, with 7 bases between them. Germline CDR1 reads SGHAT; CDR2 reads FQNNGV. This CDR3 spans 13 amino acids. The CDR3 DNA is TGTGCCAGCAGCTTAGGCCTAATCAATGAGCAGTTCTTC. Translating it yields CASSLGLINEQFF.

The rearrangement uses TRBV6-1 and TRBJ1-2, with TRBD1 matching over 7 bases. The ends lost 3 bases at V and 5 bases at J; junction bases unmatched: 12. The CDR3 spans 16 residues. CDR1 and CDR2 (germline): MNHNS, SASEGT. The CDR3 here is CASSDRGGYLSYGYTF. For the CDR3, the DNA is TGTGCCAGCAGTGACAGGGGGGGATACCTTTCTTATGGCTACACCTTC.

This chain links TRBV18 with TRBJ1-3, with 8 bases aligning to TRBD1. V trimming: 3 bases; J trimming: 6 bases; junction bases outside the gene matches: 7. Germline V gives CDR1 KGHSH, CDR2 LQKENI. There are 15 residues in the CDR3. The CDR3: CASSPLTGEANTIYF. DNA of the CDR3: TGTGCCAGCTCACCCCTGACAGGGGAGGCAAACACCATATATTTT.

The chain combines TRBV2 with TRBJ2-1; 8 nucleotides line up with TRBD1. CDR1 and CDR2 (germline): SNHLY, FYNNEI. This CDR3 has 14 residues. V was pared by 10 bases and J by 3 bases, with 8 bases of the junction left unmatched. The DNA for the CDR3 is TGTGCCACAACAGGGGGGCGATTCTACAATGAGCAGTTCTTC. Protein product: CATTGGRFYNEQFF.

V usage is TRBV15 and J usage is TRBJ2-7; D call uncertain. The CDR3 has 15 residues. V was clipped by 0 bases and J by 3 bases, with 12 bases between them. Germline-derived CDR1 and CDR2 are LNHNV and YYDKDF (reference sequence). CDR3 sequence (DNA): TGTGCCACCAGCAGAGAGGGAAGGACGGGCTACGAGCAGTACTTC. Its translation: CATSREGRTGYEQYF.

This chain uses TRBV6-1 with TRBJ1-5; TRBD1 aligns across 8 bases. The CDR3 spans 15 residues. Trimming cost V 6 bases and J 3 bases; bases outside gene matches: 7. Germline loops: CDR1 MNHNS, CDR2 SASEGT. This CDR3 reads CASSAGTGPNQPQHF. In DNA form, the CDR3 reads TGTGCCAGCAGCGCCGGGACAGGTCCCAATCAGCCCCAGCATTTT.

This chain connects TRBV5-6 to TRBJ1-3; D remains unclear. V shed 0 bases and J shed 0 bases, with 4 bases lying between them. Looked up from germline, CDR1 is SGHDT and CDR2 is YYEEEE. This CDR3 comprises 14 residues. CDR3 region: CASSLGVSGNTIYF. The CDR3 region has the DNA TGTGCCAGCAGCTTGGGAGTCTCTGGAAACACCATATATTTT.

The J gene is TRBJ1-2, the V gene TRBV7-2; perhaps TRBD1 as D (5 bases). Trimming removed 6 bases from V and 2 bases from J, with 13 bases in between. Germline values: CDR1 SGHTA, CDR2 FQGNSA. This CDR3 spans 14 amino acids. CDR3 sequence (DNA): TGTGCCAGCAGTCTCGGCAGGGCCAACTATGGCTACACCTTC. Its protein is CASSLGRANYGYTF.

The table lists this clone with a count of one. The rearrangement links TRBV2 to TRBJ1-5, with 10 bases that match TRBD1. Germline V gene sequence: CDR1 SNHLY, CDR2 FYNNEI. This CDR3 comprises 15 residues. The ends lost 4 bases at V and 6 bases at J; junction bases unmatched: 6. This chain's CDR3 is CASSGQTGGLQPQHF. The CDR3 DNA follows: TGTGCCAGCAGTGGGCAGACAGGGGGCCTTCAGCCCCAGCATTTT.

This chain connects TRBV4-1 to TRBJ2-7; TRBD2 aligns across 13 bases. V lost 0 bases and J lost 4; bases outside the gene matches: 6. The V gene's germline CDR1 is MGHRA and CDR2 YSYEKL. The CDR3 runs to 17 residues. The CDR3 DNA sequence: TGCGCCAGCAGCCAAGATAACGGGGGACTAGCGGGATACGAGCAGTACTTC. This encodes CASSQDNGGLAGYEQYF.